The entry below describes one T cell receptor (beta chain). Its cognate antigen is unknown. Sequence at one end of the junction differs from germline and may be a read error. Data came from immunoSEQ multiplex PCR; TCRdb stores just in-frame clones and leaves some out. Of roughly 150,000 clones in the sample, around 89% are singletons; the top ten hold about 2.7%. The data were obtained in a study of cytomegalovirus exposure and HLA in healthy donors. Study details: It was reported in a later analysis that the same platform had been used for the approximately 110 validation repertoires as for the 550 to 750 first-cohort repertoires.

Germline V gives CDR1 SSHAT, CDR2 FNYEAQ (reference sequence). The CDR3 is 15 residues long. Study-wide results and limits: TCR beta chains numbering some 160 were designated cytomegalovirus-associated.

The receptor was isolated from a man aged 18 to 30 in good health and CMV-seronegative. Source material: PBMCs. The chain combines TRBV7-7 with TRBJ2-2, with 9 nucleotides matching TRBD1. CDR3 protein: CASSFKTGGTGELFF. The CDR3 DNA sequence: TGTGCTAGCAGCTTCAAGACAGGGGGCACCGGGGAGCTGTTTTTT.